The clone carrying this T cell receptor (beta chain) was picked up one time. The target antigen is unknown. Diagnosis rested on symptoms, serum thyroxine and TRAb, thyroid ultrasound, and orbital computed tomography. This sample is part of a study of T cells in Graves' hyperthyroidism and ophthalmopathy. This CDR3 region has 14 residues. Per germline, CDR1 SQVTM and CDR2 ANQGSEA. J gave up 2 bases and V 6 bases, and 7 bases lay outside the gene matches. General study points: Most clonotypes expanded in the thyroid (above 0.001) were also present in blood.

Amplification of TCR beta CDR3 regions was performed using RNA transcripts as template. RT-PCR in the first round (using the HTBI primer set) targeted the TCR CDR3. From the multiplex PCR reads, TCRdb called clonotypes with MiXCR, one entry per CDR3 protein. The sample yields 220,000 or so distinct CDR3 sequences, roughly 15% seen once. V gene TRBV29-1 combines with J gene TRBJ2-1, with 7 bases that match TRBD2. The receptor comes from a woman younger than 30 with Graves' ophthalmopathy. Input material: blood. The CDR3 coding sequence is TGCAGCGTCCTCCTAGCGGACACCTACAATGAGCAGTTCTTC. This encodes CSVLLADTYNEQFF.